These 30 T cell receptor beta chains were sequenced from one sample in a study of blood T cell repertoires in COVID-19 (dated by TCRdb to 2020 to 2022). Library preparation was by the immunoSEQ multiplex PCR assay. TCRdb obtained this table from immuneACCESS and retained in-frame rearrangements with V and J assigned. These tables miss some clones; where compared with another copy, unresolved V genes account for less than half of the shortfall, and the remainder is unexplained. For this sample the table gives 400,000 or so clones, of which around 91% were detected only once. In total, the top ten clones hold roughly 1.6% of the sample. What was sequenced was peripheral blood. These receptors were collected from a woman aged 35 to 49 with COVID-19, enrolled during active disease.

The J gene is TRBJ1-1, the V gene TRBV7-2; possibly TRBD1 for D (5 bases). The CDR3 has 15 residues. Germline V lookup: CDR1 SGHTA, CDR2 FQGNSA. Trimming took 3 bases from V and 8 from J, leaving 19 bases between them. CDR3 residues: CASSFPETKDKEAFF. In DNA, the CDR3 is TGTGCCAGCAGCTTTCCCGAGACAAAGGACAAAGAAGCTTTCTTT.

The gene calls are TRBV5-1 and TRBJ2-1; D perhaps matches TRBD2 (6 bases). Germline CDR1 and CDR2: SGHRS and YFSETQ. Trimming removed 0 bases from V and 7 bases from J, with 14 bases in between. The CDR3 is 15 amino acids. CDR3: CASSLAAGTGNEQFF. CDR3 DNA sequence: TGCGCCAGCAGCTTGGCGGCGGGGACTGGGAATGAGCAGTTCTTC.

This clone was detected a few times. The V call is TRBV10-3, the J call TRBJ2-4; TRBD1 matches at 7 bases. Trimming took 6 bases from V and 13 from J; bases not matched to a gene: 9. The CDR3 has 12 amino acids. Germline assignment: CDR1 ENHRY and CDR2 SYGVKD. CDR3 sequence: CAISNSQDRQYF. The CDR3 DNA reads TGTGCCATCAGCAACTCCCAGGACAGGCAGTACTTC.

The chain has TRBV4-1 and TRBJ2-7; the match to TRBD1 covers 10 bases. V lost 5 bases, J lost 5 bases, and 9 bases stayed unmatched. The CDR3 covers 15 residues. Germline lookup yields CDR1 MGHRA and CDR2 YSYEKL. CDR3 loop: CASSARQGALHEQYF. The CDR3 DNA is TGCGCCAGCAGCGCCCGACAGGGGGCTCTCCACGAGCAGTACTTC.

The V gene is TRBV28, the J gene TRBJ1-2; no reliable D call. Trimming shortened V by 2 bases and J by 7 bases, and 5 bases separated the two germline ends. This CDR3 spans 11 amino acids. The germline V gene encodes CDR1 MDHEN and CDR2 SYDVKM. CDR3 DNA: TGTGCCAGCAGTTTAGGGCGTGGCTACACCTTC. Its protein is CASSLGRGYTF.

The gene calls are TRBV6-4 and TRBJ1-6; no clear D gene. Trimming pared 3 bases from V and 7 bases from J, leaving 10 bases between. CDR1 is MRHNA and CDR2 is SNTAGT in the germline V gene. The CDR3 has 14 amino acids. The CDR3 bases are TGTGCCAGCAGTGAAAAGGGAGGCAATTCACCCCTCCACTTT. It encodes CASSEKGGNSPLHF.

The chain recombines TRBV5-1 with TRBJ2-7; 11 nucleotides agree with TRBD1. Germline CDR1 reads SGHRS; CDR2 reads YFSETQ. Losses at the gene ends were 3 bases for V and 5 bases for J; bases not matched to a gene: 4. This CDR3 is built from 14 residues. The CDR3 coding sequence is TGCGCCAGCAGCTGGGGGACAGGGGGGCACGAGCAGTACTTC. It encodes CASSWGTGGHEQYF.

The V call is TRBV5-1, the J call TRBJ1-6; 9 bases are a match to TRBD1. V gave up 0 bases and J gave up 10 bases; unmatched junction bases: 5. This CDR3 spans 15 amino acids. Germline V lookup: CDR1 SGHRS, CDR2 YFSETQ. In DNA, the CDR3 is TGCGCCAGCAGCTTGGCTGGGACAGGGCGGTCACCCCTCCACTTT. Translation: CASSLAGTGRSPLHF.

V and J are TRBV2 and TRBJ1-5, with 11 bases aligning to TRBD1. Unmatched junction bases numbered 5, after V lost 3 bases and J lost 1 base. Per the germline V gene, CDR1 is SNHLY and CDR2 is FYNNEI. CDR3 length equals 17 residues. The CDR3 is CASSDGRTGGSNQPQHF. As DNA, the CDR3 is TGTGCCAGCAGTGATGGCCGGACAGGGGGCAGCAATCAGCCCCAGCATTTT. The whole variable domain, filled in from reference TRBV2 and TRBJ1-5, reads EPEVTQTPSHQVTQMGQEVILRCVPISNHLYFYWYRQILGQKVEFLVSFYNNEISEKSEIFDDQFSVERPDGSNFTLKIRSTKLEDSAMYFCASSDGRTGGSNQPQHFGDGTRLSIL.

The chain links TRBV6-5 to TRBJ2-1; possibly TRBD2 for D (5 bases). Per germline, CDR1 MNHEY and CDR2 SVGAGI. This CDR3 region has 14 residues. V dropped 0 bases and J dropped 6 bases, with 9 bases sitting between them. This CDR3 is CASSYSRVANEQFF. CDR3 DNA: TGTGCCAGCAGTTACTCGAGGGTAGCCAATGAGCAGTTCTTC.

The chain couples TRBV7-2 to TRBJ1-2, with a tentative D call TRBD1 (6 bases). Per the germline V gene, CDR1 is SGHTA and CDR2 is FQGNSA. The CDR3 sequence is 15 residues long. V was cut by 5 bases and J by 3 bases, with 16 bases left in between. The chain's CDR3 is CASSPMGGRDYGYTF. In DNA, the CDR3 is TGTGCCAGCAGCCCAATGGGGGGGCGCGACTATGGCTACACCTTC.

The chain's CDR3 is CASSGDWGEAFF. As DNA, the CDR3 is TGTGCCAGTAGTGGGGACTGGGGTGAAGCTTTCTTT. The chain links TRBV19 to TRBJ1-1; maybe TRBD1 (5 bases). Trimming shortened V by 5 bases and J by 7 bases, and 11 bases separated the two germline ends. The CDR3 spans 12 residues. CDR1 and CDR2 from the germline V gene are LNHDA and SQIVND (reference sequence).

The chain carries TRBV2 and TRBJ1-4, with 9 positions matching TRBD1. J was trimmed by 12 bases and V by 8 bases; bases with no gene match: 13. CDR3 length: 14 amino acids. CDR1 is SNHLY, CDR2 FYNNEI, per germline. CDR3 protein: CASGTGTGYWELFF. In nucleotides, the CDR3 is TGTGCCAGCGGCACCGGGACAGGGTACTGGGAACTGTTTTTT.

This sequence joins TRBV7-9 and TRBJ2-5; possible D gene TRBD1, 6 bases. V shed 2 bases and J shed 1 base, with 14 bases lying between them. Germline V gives CDR1 SEHNR, CDR2 FQNEAQ (reference sequence). This CDR3 is built from 16 residues. The CDR3 bases are TGTGCCAGCAGCTTAAGGGGGACACCTACCCAAGAGACCCAGTACTTC. Protein: CASSLRGTPTQETQYF. Based on the CDR3 plus reference TRBV7-9 and TRBJ2-5, the full variable domain is DTGVSQNPRHKITKRGQNVTFRCDPISEHNRLYWYRQTLGQGPEFLTYFQNEAQLEKSRLLSDRFSAERPKGSFSTLEIQRTEQGDSAMYLCASSLRGTPTQETQYFGPGTRLLVL.

V gene TRBV6-2 or TRBV6-3 combines with J gene TRBJ1-5; TRBD1 is a possible D gene (5 bases). This CDR3 is built from 15 residues. Germline V gene data show CDR1 as MNHEY and CDR2 as SVGEGT. Deletions cut 2 bases from V and 6 bases from J, with 14 bases between. CDR3 protein: CASSYRGVYLQPQHF. For the CDR3, the DNA is TGTGCCAGCAGTTACCGGGGGGTGTATCTTCAGCCCCAGCATTTT.

J is TRBJ2-5 and V is TRBV28, with TRBD1 matching 8 bases. CDR1 is MDHEN, CDR2 SYDVKM, per germline. The V segment lost 10 bases and the J segment 5 bases; nucleotides outside the gene matches: 9. This CDR3 region has 13 residues. The CDR3 nucleotides are TGTGCCATCCAAACAGGGGGGCTGGAGACCCAGTACTTC. Translating it yields CAIQTGGLETQYF.

The chain employs TRBV7-3 and TRBJ2-1; TRBD2 agrees at 14 bases. With V trimmed by 3 bases and J by 8 bases, 9 bases remained unmatched. This CDR3 has 17 residues. Germline CDR1 SGHTA, CDR2 FQGTGA. The DNA of the CDR3 is TGTGCCAGCAGCTTGACTAGCGGGAGGGCCAGTTTGCATGAGCAGTTCTTC. It yields the protein CASSLTSGRASLHEQFF.

The chain combines TRBV30 with TRBJ1-6, with 8 bases fitting TRBD1. The length of the CDR3 is 16 residues. The V and J ends lost 4 bases and 5 bases, in that order; junction bases with no gene match: 10. Germline assignment: CDR1 GTSNPN and CDR2 SVGIG (reference sequence). The CDR3 loop reads CAWTPLGQGNNSPLHF. The CDR3, as DNA: TGTGCCTGGACCCCCCTAGGACAGGGTAATAATTCACCCCTCCACTTT. The whole variable domain, filled in from reference TRBV30 and TRBJ1-6, reads SQTIHQWPATLVQPVGSPLSLECTVEGTSNPNLYWYRQAAGRGLQLLFYSVGIGQISSEVPQNLSASRPQDRQFILSSKKLLLSDSGFYLCAWTPLGQGNNSPLHFGNGTRLTVT.

The chain is built from TRBV27 and TRBJ2-6; 10 bases match TRBD1. The CDR3 length is 17 residues. CDR1 MNHEY and CDR2 SMNVEV come from the germline V gene (reference sequence). V lost 6 bases and J lost 0; bases outside the gene matches: 5. The CDR3 DNA follows: TGTGCCAGCAGAGCGACAGGGGGCCTCTCTGGGGCCAACGTCCTGACTTTC. Translating it yields CASRATGGLSGANVLTF. Together with reference TRBV27 and TRBJ2-6, the CDR3 gives the full variable domain: EAQVTQNPRYLITVTGKKLTVTCSQNMNHEYMSWYRQDPGLGLRQIYYSMNVEVTDKGDVPEGYKVSRKEKRNFPLILESPSPNQTSLYFCASRATGGLSGANVLTFGAGSRLTVL.

The CDR3 coding sequence is TGTGCCAGCAGCCATAACAGGGGGCTTCAGAGCTACACCTTC. It translates to CASSHNRGLQSYTF. V is TRBV28 and J is TRBJ1-2; 9 bases match TRBD1. The CDR3 sequence is 14 residues long. V dropped 6 bases and J dropped 9; count of bases not matched to a gene: 11. CDR1 is MDHEN and CDR2 is SYDVKM in the germline V gene.

This chain uses TRBV10-3 with TRBJ2-6; D is undetermined. CDR1 ENHRY and CDR2 SYGVKD come from the germline V gene. Trimming left V 8 bases short and J 4 bases short, with 12 bases between. The CDR3 length is 14 residues. CDR3 amino acids: CAIRDSAGANVLTF. In DNA, the CDR3 is TGTGCCATCCGAGATTCCGCGGGGGCCAACGTCCTGACTTTC.

A word on this clone: This sample includes further DNA sequences coding for the same CDR3. The gene calls are TRBV12-3 or TRBV12-4 and TRBJ1-2; 7 bases agree with TRBD1. The CDR3 sequence is 13 residues long. After removal of 5 bases from V and 6 bases from J, the junction contained 6 bases not matched to a gene. This CDR3 reads CASSPRQGNGYTF. CDR3 DNA: TGTGCCAGCAGTCCTCGACAGGGTAATGGCTACACCTTC.

This clone turned up a few times. The chain couples TRBV27 to TRBJ2-7; 13 bases are a match to TRBD2. CDR3 length: 15 residues. The ends lost 6 bases at V and 7 bases at J; junction bases unmatched: 9. CDR1 and CDR2 (germline): MNHEY, SMNVEV (reference sequence). The CDR3 coding sequence is TGTGCCAGCAGCAACGGACTAGCGGGAGTAGGGGAGCAGTACTTC. Translation gives CASSNGLAGVGEQYF.

The rearrangement joins TRBV2 to TRBJ1-2; TRBD1 agrees at 9 bases. Trimming cost V 6 bases and J 2 bases; bases outside gene matches: 7. Germline CDR1 SNHLY, CDR2 FYNNEI. CDR3 size: 15 residues. In nucleotides, the CDR3 is TGTGCCAGCAGCGTGGGGACAGGGAAAAACTATGGCTACACCTTC. Protein sequence: CASSVGTGKNYGYTF.

V is TRBV29-1 and J is TRBJ1-2; no firm D call. The ends were cut back, 1 base at V and 5 bases at J, with 11 bases in the middle. The CDR3 has 13 residues. The germline CDR1 and CDR2 sequences are SQVTM and ANQGSEA. In DNA form, the CDR3 reads TGCAGCGTTGAAGTCCCCGGGTGGTATGGCTACACCTTC. Translated: CSVEVPGWYGYTF.

The chain has TRBV28 and TRBJ1-1; D gene uncertain. CDR3 length: 14 amino acids. V gave up 2 bases and J gave up 1 base, with 8 bases separating them. Germline V gene lookup returns CDR1 MDHEN and CDR2 SYDVKM. The CDR3 nucleotides are TGTGCCAGCAGTTTAACCCCCAGGAACACTGAAGCTTTCTTT. Amino acids: CASSLTPRNTEAFF.

The CDR3 DNA is TGTGCCAGCAGTCCCACAGGGGGGAGGACTGAAGCTTTCTTT. This encodes CASSPTGGRTEAFF. The chain couples TRBV6-5 to TRBJ1-1; 8 positions match TRBD1. This CDR3 contains 14 residues. V dropped 5 bases and J dropped 5; count of bases not matched to a gene: 7. Germline loops: CDR1 MNHEY, CDR2 SVGAGI.

Concerning this clone: The identical CDR3 is also encoded by other nucleotide sequences in the sample. V usage is TRBV5-4 and J usage is TRBJ1-4, with 10 bases that match TRBD1. CDR1 is SGHNT, CDR2 YYREEE, per germline (reference sequence). This CDR3 is 14 amino acids long. The trim removed 3 bases at V and 8 bases at J, leaving 4 bases unmatched. CDR3 sequence reads: CASSSGQGREKLFF. The CDR3 DNA reads as TGTGCCAGCAGCTCGGGACAGGGGAGAGAAAAACTGTTTTTT.

The chain joins TRBV6-2 or TRBV6-3 to TRBJ1-5; 8 bases match TRBD1. CDR1 is MNHEY and CDR2 is SVGEGT in the germline V gene. Trimming at V came to 2 bases and at J to 6 bases, leaving 6 bases not matched to a gene. This CDR3 spans 15 amino acids. CDR3 bases: TGTGCCAGCAGTTACGGAGGGACAGGACCTCAGCCCCAGCATTTT. Residues: CASSYGGTGPQPQHF.

The J gene is TRBJ1-5, the V gene TRBV7-9; D gene uncertain. Germline CDR1 reads SEHNR; CDR2 reads FQNEAQ (reference sequence). The ends were cut back, 1 base at V and 2 bases at J, with 6 bases in the middle. There are 14 residues in the CDR3. In DNA, the CDR3 is TGTGCCAGCAGCTTAGGGGGAGGCAATCAGCCCCAGCATTTT. Its protein is CASSLGGGNQPQHF.